Listed below are T cell receptor beta chains from one sample, sequenced in a study of response to subunit inactivated influenza vaccine. TCRdb re-derived calls from the RT-PCR reads in MiXCR, one entry per CDR3 protein. This table has about 530,000 distinct CDR3 sequences, around 11% appearing once. The sample consisted of PBMCs from blood, taken on the day of vaccination. The source is a man aged 45-60 years who received an inactivated influenza vaccine. CDR3s include the opening cysteine and the closing phenylalanine or tryptophan. For some rows the clone size is stated as once, few or many, or as a class when expanded; others skip it.

j_call,v_call,clone_size,cdr3_aa
TRBJ2-2,TRBV24-1,few,CATRVSDTGELFF
TRBJ1-5,TRBV19,.,CASSIEDQSNQPQHF
TRBJ1-4,TRBV7-9,.,CASSLGLTHEKLFF
TRBJ2-7,TRBV7-2,few,CASSLVGGAGSPYEQYF
TRBJ2-5,TRBV4-1,many,CASRGTSGGDQETQYF
TRBJ2-1,TRBV6-2/TRBV6-3,few,CASSYPSTIHLADSYNEQFF
TRBJ2-5,TRBV18,.,CASSPVPEETQYF
TRBJ2-3,TRBV7-6,many,CASSSSGSGDTQYF
TRBJ2-7,TRBV20-1,few,CSASRHVSYEQYF
TRBJ2-3,TRBV20-1,many,CSADRGHLSDTQYF
TRBJ2-2,TRBV20-1,few,CSASQDTLTGELFF
TRBJ2-3,TRBV11-1,many,CASNTQGRSTDTQYF
TRBJ2-2,TRBV7-7,.,CASSPTGGPIAGELFF
TRBJ2-6,TRBV5-1,few,CASSLQGTGANVLTF
TRBJ2-3,TRBV7-2,many,CASSLKAGRTDTQYF
TRBJ1-2,TRBV9,few,CASSVQPGGTYGYTF
TRBJ1-5,TRBV15,few,CATSRDRINQPQHF
TRBJ1-1,TRBV10-3,many,CAHMGALNTEAFF
TRBJ2-5,TRBV3-1,few,CASSQPGRRLNQETQYF
TRBJ2-7,TRBV3-1,many,CASSLSRDYEQYF
TRBJ2-7,TRBV4-2,.,CASSHRGAQHEQYF
TRBJ2-1,TRBV11-2,few,CASSFLKRASGFNEQFF
TRBJ2-1,TRBV12-3/TRBV12-4,few,CASSSAFNEQFF
TRBJ2-2,TRBV12-3/TRBV12-4,few,CASSLRGAGTGELFF
TRBJ2-4,TRBV7-9,few,CASSLGRGIQYF
TRBJ2-3,TRBV4-3,few,CASSQVGQVTDTQYF
TRBJ2-7,TRBV5-1,.,CASSLVADPYEQYF
TRBJ1-5,TRBV7-6,.,CASSQGSGYSNQPQHF
TRBJ1-2,TRBV4-2,.,CASSQDHGGHYGYTF
TRBJ2-2,TRBV19,few,CASTRTGRYGELFF
TRBJ2-3,TRBV29-1,many,CSVEEVTDTQYF
TRBJ2-1,TRBV4-1,.,CASSQVESRGLYNEQFF
TRBJ2-3,TRBV27,few,CASSRTSGGWDTQYF
TRBJ2-3,TRBV10-2,few,CASSPTGLDTQYF
TRBJ2-3,TRBV28,.,CASSFPRRTSGSGSTDTQYF
TRBJ2-1,TRBV6-2/TRBV6-3,.,CASSLLGLYNEQFF
TRBJ1-1,TRBV14,few,CASSQLRTGKAFF
TRBJ2-7,TRBV5-1,many,CASSLEGGGNEQYF
TRBJ1-1,TRBV25-1,few,CASSDHMAGAFF
TRBJ2-5,TRBV7-2,.,CASSSPNRGETQYF
TRBJ1-4,TRBV12-3/TRBV12-4,many,CASSFRITNEKLFF
TRBJ2-1,TRBV6-2/TRBV6-3,.,CASSYSRTSGTVRFF
TRBJ2-7,TRBV29-1,.,CSVVPYHSYEQYF
TRBJ2-3,TRBV5-1,many,CASSPQSLTGSTDTQYF
TRBJ1-4,TRBV7-6,.,CASSRNGRVGEKLFF
TRBJ2-1,TRBV7-6,.,CASSSGLAANEQFF
TRBJ2-2,TRBV12-3/TRBV12-4,few,CASSFNSGELFF
TRBJ2-1,TRBV18,few,CASSHPPGTGDEQFF
TRBJ2-1,TRBV21-1,.,CARRQGCHAGAGGPNSEQFF